A selection of T cell receptor beta chains follows, all from one sample in a study of CD8+ T cells in alopecia areata. The data were produced by immunoSEQ multiplex PCR, yet TCRdb's version contains in-frame clones alone and is incomplete. Of 95,000 to 100,000 clones in the sample, about 60% were seen once. The sequencing here drew on CD8+ T cells sorted from blood, taken at week 56, from a patient treated with tofacitinib. These receptors came from a human donor with alopecia areata. Each CDR3 is given with its conserved first and last residue. The D gene is left open where the match is weak. Where a row states a size, it is once, few, many or the class of an expanded clone; other rows omit it.

clone_size j_call d_call v_call cdr3_aa cdr3_nt
- TRBJ2-1 TRBD2 TRBV30 CAWEGSGGSEQFF TGTGCCTGGGAGGGCAGCGGGGGGTCCGAGCAGTTCTTC
- TRBJ2-3 - TRBV29-1 CSVLASTGENTDTQYF TGCAGCGTCCTTGCTTCTACCGGGGAAAACACAGATACGCAGTATTTT
- TRBJ2-5 - TRBV27 CASRGETQYF TGTGCCAGTAGGGGGGAGACCCAGTACTTC
- TRBJ1-4 - TRBV4-1 CASSQVLGQPTEKLFF TGCGCCAGCAGCCAAGTCTTAGGACAGCCCACGGAAAAACTGTTTTTT
- TRBJ2-6 - TRBV25-1 CASRGPVHSSGANVLTF TGTGCCAGCAGAGGACCCGTACACTCCTCTGGGGCCAACGTCCTGACTTTC
few TRBJ2-5 - TRBV7-8 CASSLALIQPPYQETQYF TGTGCCAGCAGCTTAGCGCTCATCCAGCCCCCGTACCAAGAGACCCAGTACTTC
- TRBJ1-2 TRBD1 TRBV2 CASSELTQGVYGYTF TGTGCCAGCAGTGAACTTACACAGGGGGTCTATGGCTACACCTTC
- TRBJ2-2 TRBD2 TRBV5-1 CASSQTSGSTGELFF TGCGCCAGCAGCCAGACTAGCGGTTCCACCGGGGAGCTGTTTTTT
- TRBJ2-3 TRBD2 TRBV5-1 CASSLSDSGGDTQYF TGCGCCAGCAGCTTGTCCGATAGCGGGGGAGATACGCAGTATTTT
once TRBJ1-1 - TRBV5-1 CASFDRSTEAFF TGCGCCAGCTTCGACAGGAGTACTGAAGCTTTCTTT
- TRBJ1-3 - TRBV6-1 CASISGAGNTIYF TGTGCCAGCATATCGGGCGCTGGAAACACCATATATTTT
- TRBJ1-1 - TRBV7-9 CASSLVSTEAFF TGTGCCAGCAGCTTAGTCAGCACTGAAGCTTTCTTT
- TRBJ2-7 - TRBV4-1 CASSQEVGQSYEQYF TGCGCCAGCAGCCAAGAAGTCGGACAGTCCTACGAGCAGTACTTC
few TRBJ2-3 - TRBV10-2 CASRDGYTDTQYF TGCGCCAGCAGGGACGGATACACAGATACGCAGTATTTT
once TRBJ2-1 - TRBV2 CASRVQGSSSPLEFF TGTGCCAGCAGGGTGCAGGGATCAAGTTCTCCATTAGAGTTCTTC
- TRBJ2-7 TRBD1 TRBV11-3 CASSLAFGTVQYEQYF TGTGCCAGCAGCCTGGCGTTCGGGACAGTGCAATACGAGCAGTACTTC
- TRBJ1-5 TRBD1 TRBV7-2 CASSLAGLTTGVSNQPQHF TGTGCCAGCAGCTTAGCGGGTCTTACCACAGGGGTTAGCAATCAGCCCCAGCATTTT
few TRBJ1-4 TRBD1 TRBV5-8 CASSTGQGTTNEKLFF TGTGCCAGCAGCACGGGACAGGGAACAACTAATGAAAAACTGTTTTTT
- TRBJ2-7 TRBD1 TRBV9 CASSAGQGTYEQYF TGTGCCAGCAGCGCGGGACAGGGCACCTACGAGCAGTACTTC
- TRBJ1-2 - TRBV9 CASSVQEVAGYTF TGTGCCAGCAGCGTACAGGAAGTCGCCGGCTACACCTTC
once TRBJ2-7 TRBD1 TRBV2 CASLGTVYEQYF TGTGCCAGCCTAGGGACAGTCTACGAGCAGTACTTC
once TRBJ1-5 TRBD1 TRBV5-1 CASSTWTGGADQPQHF TGCGCCAGCAGCACATGGACAGGGGGCGCCGATCAGCCCCAGCATTTT
- TRBJ1-1 - TRBV30 CAWSLNTEAFF TGTGCCTGGAGTTTGAACACTGAAGCTTTCTTT
- TRBJ2-3 TRBD2 TRBV29-1 CSVEWSSGGAGDTQYF TGCAGCGTTGAATGGTCTAGCGGGGGGGCTGGAGATACGCAGTATTTT
few TRBJ1-5 TRBD1 TRBV5-6 CASSLGGQGGQPQHF TGTGCCAGCAGCTTGGGAGGACAGGGGGGACAGCCCCAGCATTTT
few TRBJ2-5 - TRBV7-6 CASSYLRQETQYF TGTGCCAGCAGCTATCTCCGCCAAGAGACCCAGTACTTC
- TRBJ1-1 - TRBV4-1 CASSHSLLGDTEAFF TGCGCCAGCAGCCACTCTCTCCTTGGGGACACTGAAGCTTTCTTT
few TRBJ2-7 - TRBV4-1 CASSQSGTRSSYEQYF TGCGCCAGCAGCCAATCCGGGACGCGGAGCTCCTACGAGCAGTACTTC
- TRBJ2-5 TRBD2 TRBV11-3 CASSDPLAGEETQYF TGTGCCAGCAGCGACCCTCTAGCGGGGGAAGAGACCCAGTACTTC
- TRBJ2-7 TRBD1 TRBV27 CASSDGTGVAYEQYF TGTGCCAGCAGCGACGGGACAGGGGTGGCGTACGAGCAGTACTTC
- TRBJ2-5 - TRBV13 CASSLGPETQYF TGTGCCAGCAGCTTAGGCCCCGAGACCCAGTACTTC
few TRBJ1-1 - TRBV5-1 CASSLVQERLPNTEAFF TGCGCCAGCAGCTTGGTGCAGGAGAGGCTTCCCAACACTGAAGCTTTCTTT
- TRBJ2-7 - TRBV2 CASSEVALSYEQYF TGTGCCAGCAGTGAAGTGGCCCTCTCCTACGAGCAGTACTTC
few TRBJ2-4 TRBD2 TRBV4-1 CASRPSGGAKNIQYF TGCGCCAGCAGGCCTAGCGGGGGGGCCAAAAACATTCAGTACTTC
once TRBJ2-7 TRBD2 TRBV4-1 CASSQGAGFTYEQYF TGCGCCAGCAGCCAAGGAGCGGGATTTACCTACGAGCAGTACTTC
- TRBJ1-2 - TRBV7-9 CASSTIGSYGYTF TGTGCCAGCAGCACAATAGGGAGCTATGGCTACACCTTC
- TRBJ2-1 - TRBV14 CASSQDLAGIREQFF TGTGCCAGCAGCCAAGATCTTGCGGGGATTCGTGAGCAGTTCTTC
- TRBJ1-2 TRBD1 TRBV2 CASTHTGDGYTF TGTGCCAGCACCCACACAGGGGATGGCTACACCTTC
once TRBJ2-1 - TRBV13 CASRPRVASYNEQFF TGTGCCAGCAGACCCAGGGTTGCTAGCTACAATGAGCAGTTCTTC
- TRBJ1-5 - TRBV4-1 CASSQGLLYSNQPQHF TGCGCCAGCAGCCAAGGGCTCCTTTATAGCAATCAGCCCCAGCATTTT
- TRBJ1-1 - TRBV27 CASSLSGLLRYGTEAFF TGTGCCAGCAGTTTATCGGGGCTGTTGAGATACGGCACTGAAGCTTTCTTT
- TRBJ1-2 - TRBV19 CASSADGNYGYTF TGTGCCAGTAGTGCCGACGGGAACTATGGCTACACCTTC
- TRBJ2-7 TRBD1 TRBV10-3 CAVQDRGEGGNPSYEQYF TGTGCCGTGCAAGACAGGGGGGAAGGAGGGAATCCTTCCTACGAGCAGTACTTC
few TRBJ1-2 TRBD1 TRBV27 CATRTGGGYTF TGTGCCACCCGGACAGGGGGTGGCTACACCTTC
- TRBJ2-3 TRBD1 TRBV11-3 CASSHPGQGTDTQYF TGTGCCAGCAGCCACCCCGGACAGGGAACAGATACGCAGTATTTT
few TRBJ1-5 - TRBV4-1 CASSQITDTPHQPQHF TGCGCCAGCAGCCAAATTACAGACACTCCTCATCAGCCCCAGCATTTT
- TRBJ1-6 - TRBV10-3 CAISESTGDNSPLHF TGTGCCATCAGTGAGTCGACGGGGGATAATTCACCCCTCCACTTT
- TRBJ2-1 - TRBV5-3 CARSFGQGFWNEQFF TGTGCCAGAAGCTTCGGGCAGGGGTTTTGGAATGAGCAGTTCTTC
- TRBJ2-7 - TRBV4-1 CASSQPEQGLDYEQYF TGCGCCAGCAGCCAACCCGAACAGGGTCTGGATTACGAGCAGTACTTC
- TRBJ1-2 TRBD1 TRBV6-1 CASSELRTGGNGYTF TGTGCCAGCAGTGAACTGCGGACAGGGGGCAATGGCTACACCTTC
many TRBJ2-7 - TRBV7-9 CASSKDGSYEQYF TGTGCCAGCAGCAAGGACGGTTCCTACGAGCAGTACTTC
few TRBJ2-1 - TRBV29-1 CSVVGGRFNEQFF TGCAGCGTTGTCGGGGGTCGTTTCAATGAGCAGTTCTTC
few TRBJ2-3 - TRBV2 CASSEGPTRGYKSTDTQYF TGTGCCAGCAGTGAAGGCCCGACCCGGGGGTACAAAAGCACAGATACGCAGTATTTT
- TRBJ2-3 - TRBV29-1 CSVRITRFPKRTDTQYF TGCAGCGTTCGTATTACCCGATTTCCCAAGCGCACAGATACGCAGTATTTT